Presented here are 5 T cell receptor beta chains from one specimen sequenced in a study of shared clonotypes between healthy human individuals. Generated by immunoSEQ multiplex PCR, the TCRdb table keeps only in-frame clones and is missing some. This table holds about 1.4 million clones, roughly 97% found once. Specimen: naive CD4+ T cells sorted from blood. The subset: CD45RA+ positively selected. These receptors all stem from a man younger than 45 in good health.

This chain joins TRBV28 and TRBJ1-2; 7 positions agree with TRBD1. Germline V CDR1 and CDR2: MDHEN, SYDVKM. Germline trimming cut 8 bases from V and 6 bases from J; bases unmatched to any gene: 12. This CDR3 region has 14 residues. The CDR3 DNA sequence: TGTGCCAGCTCCTACAGGGGCGCATCGGATGGCTACACCTTC. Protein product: CASSYRGASDGYTF.

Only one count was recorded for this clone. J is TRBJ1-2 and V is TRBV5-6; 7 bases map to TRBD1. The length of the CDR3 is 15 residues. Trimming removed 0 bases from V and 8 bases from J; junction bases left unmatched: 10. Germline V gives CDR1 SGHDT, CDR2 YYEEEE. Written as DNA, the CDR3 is TGTGCCAGCAGCTTGGACTTGACAGGGCCAGGGGGCTACACCTTC. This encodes CASSLDLTGPGGYTF.

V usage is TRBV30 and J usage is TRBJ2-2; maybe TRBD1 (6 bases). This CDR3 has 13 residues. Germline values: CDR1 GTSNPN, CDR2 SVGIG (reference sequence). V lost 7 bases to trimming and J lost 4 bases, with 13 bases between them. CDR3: CASHRVSTGELFF. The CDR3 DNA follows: TGTGCCTCCCACAGGGTTAGCACCGGGGAGCTGTTTTTT.

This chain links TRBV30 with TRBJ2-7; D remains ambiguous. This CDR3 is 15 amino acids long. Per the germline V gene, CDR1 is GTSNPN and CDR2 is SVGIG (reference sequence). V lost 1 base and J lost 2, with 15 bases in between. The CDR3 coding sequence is TGTGCCTGGAGTGGTTTAGGTGGCCGAACCTACGAGCAGTACTTC. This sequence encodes CAWSGLGGRTYEQYF.

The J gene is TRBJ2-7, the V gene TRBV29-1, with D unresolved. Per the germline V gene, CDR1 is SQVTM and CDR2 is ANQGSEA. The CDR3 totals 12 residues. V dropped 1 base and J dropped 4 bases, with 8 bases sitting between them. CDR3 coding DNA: TGCAGCGTTGAAGTTAGGCCATACGAGCAGTACTTC. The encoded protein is CSVEVRPYEQYF.